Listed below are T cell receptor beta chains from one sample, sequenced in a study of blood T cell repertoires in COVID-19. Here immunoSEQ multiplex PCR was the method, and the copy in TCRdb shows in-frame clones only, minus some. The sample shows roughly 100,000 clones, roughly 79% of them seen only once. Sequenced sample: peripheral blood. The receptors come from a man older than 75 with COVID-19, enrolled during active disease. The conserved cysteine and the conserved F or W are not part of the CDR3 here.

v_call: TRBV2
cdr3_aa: ASSVLQGKGFNGYT

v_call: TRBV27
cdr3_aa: ASGRGVRNADEKLF

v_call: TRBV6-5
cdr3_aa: ASSRLNRGSNEQY

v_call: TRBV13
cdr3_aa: ASSLRGTGDYGYT

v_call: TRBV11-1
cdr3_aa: ASSRTAGATYEQY

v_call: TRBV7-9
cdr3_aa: ASSLLSPTGGEGYT

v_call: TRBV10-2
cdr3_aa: ASGIPIAGETQY

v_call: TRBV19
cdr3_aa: ASTIDRGRENTEAF

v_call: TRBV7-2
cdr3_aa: ASSDPSGVGSYNSPLH

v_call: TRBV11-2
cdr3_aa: ASRPVGQGAYEQY

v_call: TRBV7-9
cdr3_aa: ASSYQTGEAF

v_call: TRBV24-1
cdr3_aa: ATSSGTSGYEQF

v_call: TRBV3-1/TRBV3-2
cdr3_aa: ASSQVNSQPQH

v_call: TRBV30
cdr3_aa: ACLIPGTGDYGYT

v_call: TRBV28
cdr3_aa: ASSTDSSGNTIY

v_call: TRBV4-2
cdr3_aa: ASSQDRLAGVARSYNEQF

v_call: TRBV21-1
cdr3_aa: ASSKGGDRLNTEAF